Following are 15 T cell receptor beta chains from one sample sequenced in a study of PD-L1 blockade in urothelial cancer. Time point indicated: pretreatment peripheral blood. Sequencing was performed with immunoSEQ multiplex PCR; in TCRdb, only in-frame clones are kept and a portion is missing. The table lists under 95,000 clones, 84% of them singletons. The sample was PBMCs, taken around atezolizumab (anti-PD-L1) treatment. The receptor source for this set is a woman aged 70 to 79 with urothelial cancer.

The CDR3 sequence: CASSLGVAGTF. CDR3 DNA sequence: TGTGCCAGCAGCTTAGGGGTGGCAGGCACCTTC. The rearrangement joins TRBV7-9 to TRBJ1-2; D is unresolved. The CDR3 spans 11 residues. Trimming removed 1 base from V and 13 bases from J, with 10 bases in between. Germline values: CDR1 SEHNR, CDR2 FQNEAQ (reference sequence).

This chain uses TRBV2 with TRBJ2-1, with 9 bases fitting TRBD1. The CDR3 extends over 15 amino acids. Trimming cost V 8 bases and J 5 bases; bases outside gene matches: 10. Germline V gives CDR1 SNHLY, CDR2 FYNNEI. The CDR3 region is CASRQGVGPNNEQFF. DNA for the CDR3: TGTGCCAGCCGACAGGGGGTAGGGCCCAACAATGAGCAGTTCTTC.

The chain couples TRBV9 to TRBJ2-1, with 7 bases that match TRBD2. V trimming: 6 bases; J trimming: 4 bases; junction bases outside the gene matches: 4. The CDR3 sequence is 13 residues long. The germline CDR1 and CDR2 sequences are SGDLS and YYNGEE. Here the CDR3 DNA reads TGTGCCAGCAACGGGGGGAATTACAATGAGCAGTTCTTC. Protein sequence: CASNGGNYNEQFF.

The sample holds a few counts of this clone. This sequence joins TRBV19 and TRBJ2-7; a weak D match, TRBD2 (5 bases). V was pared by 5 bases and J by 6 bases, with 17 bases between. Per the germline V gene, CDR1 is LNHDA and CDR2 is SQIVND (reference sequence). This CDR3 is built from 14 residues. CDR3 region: CASSLTLALGEQYF. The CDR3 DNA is TGTGCCAGTAGTCTCACCCTAGCATTGGGCGAGCAGTACTTC.

The CDR3 region is CASSSDRGFYEQYF. CDR3 bases: TGCGCCAGCAGCTCGGACAGGGGGTTCTACGAGCAGTACTTC. The J gene is TRBJ2-7, the V gene TRBV5-1, with TRBD1 matching 10 bases. The CDR3 length is 14 residues. J gave up 3 bases and V 3 bases, and 3 bases lay outside the gene matches. Germline CDR1 is SGHRS and CDR2 is YFSETQ.

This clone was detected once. This CDR3 reads CASSGTPGTGGGYTF. The CDR3 bases are TGTGCCAGCAGCGGAACCCCCGGGACAGGGGGCGGCTACACCTTC. The chain carries TRBV9 and TRBJ1-2; TRBD1 matches 12 bases. The V gene end was trimmed by 3 bases and the J gene end by 8 bases; junction bases not matched to a gene: 8. CDR3 length equals 15 residues. Germline assignment: CDR1 SGDLS and CDR2 YYNGEE.

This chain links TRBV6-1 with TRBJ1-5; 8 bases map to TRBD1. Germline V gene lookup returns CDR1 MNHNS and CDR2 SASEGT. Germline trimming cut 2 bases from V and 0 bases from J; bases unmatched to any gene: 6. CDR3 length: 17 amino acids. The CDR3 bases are TGTGCCAGCAGTGAAAGAGGGGACAGGTATAGCAATCAGCCCCAGCATTTT. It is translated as CASSERGDRYSNQPQHF.

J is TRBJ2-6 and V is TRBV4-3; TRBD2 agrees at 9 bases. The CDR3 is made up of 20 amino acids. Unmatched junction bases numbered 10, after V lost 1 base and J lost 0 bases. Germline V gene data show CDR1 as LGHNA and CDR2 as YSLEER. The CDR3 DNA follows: TGCGCCAGCAGCCAAGTCCTCAGTAGCGGGGGACGCTCTGGGGCCAACGTCCTGACTTTC. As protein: CASSQVLSSGGRSGANVLTF.

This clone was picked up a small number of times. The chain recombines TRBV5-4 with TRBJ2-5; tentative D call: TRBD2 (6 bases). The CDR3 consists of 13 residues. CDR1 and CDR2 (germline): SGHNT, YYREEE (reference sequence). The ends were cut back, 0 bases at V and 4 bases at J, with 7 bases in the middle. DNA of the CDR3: TGTGCCAGCAGCTTGGCGGGAGCAGAGACCCAGTACTTC. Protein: CASSLAGAETQYF. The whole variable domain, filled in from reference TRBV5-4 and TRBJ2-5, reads ETGVTQSPTHLIKTRGQQVTLRCSSQSGHNTVSWYQQALGQGPQFIFQYYREEENGRGNFPPRFSGLQFPNYSSELNVNALELDDSALYLCASSLAGAETQYFGPGTRLLVL.

In DNA form, the CDR3 reads TGTGCCAGCAGCCAACGGCAGGGGGAAGCTTTCTTT. Translating gives CASSQRQGEAFF. V gene TRBV7-9 combines with J gene TRBJ1-1; a possible D gene is TRBD1 (6 bases). V lost 5 bases, J lost 8 bases, and 12 bases lay in between. The germline V gene encodes CDR1 SEHNR and CDR2 FQNEAQ (reference sequence). This CDR3 has 12 residues.

The CDR3 loop is CASSPPWGDTYNEQFF. CDR3 bases: TGTGCCAGCAGCCCACCCTGGGGCGACACCTACAATGAGCAGTTCTTC. V and J are TRBV7-9 and TRBJ2-1; D may be TRBD1 (5 bases). V gave up 5 bases and J gave up 2 bases, with 16 bases separating them. Germline V lookup: CDR1 SEHNR, CDR2 FQNEAQ (reference sequence). This CDR3 contains 16 residues. The variable domain in full, completed from reference TRBV7-9 and TRBJ2-1, reads DTGVSQNPRHKITKRGQNVTFRCDPISEHNRLYWYRQTLGQGPEFLTYFQNEAQLEKSRLLSDRFSAERPKGSFSTLEIQRTEQGDSAMYLCASSPPWGDTYNEQFFGPGTRLTVL.

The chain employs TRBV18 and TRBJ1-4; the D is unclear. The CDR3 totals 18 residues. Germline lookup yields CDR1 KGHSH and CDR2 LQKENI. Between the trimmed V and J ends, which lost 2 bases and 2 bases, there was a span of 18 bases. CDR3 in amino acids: CASSPVSGGLGTNEKLFF. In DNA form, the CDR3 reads TGTGCCAGCTCACCAGTCTCGGGTGGACTTGGGACTAATGAAAAACTGTTTTTT. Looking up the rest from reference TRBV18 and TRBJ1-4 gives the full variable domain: NAGVMQNPRHLVRRRGQEARLRCSPMKGHSHVYWYRQLPEEGLKFMVYLQKENIIDESGMPKERFSAEFPKEGPSILRIQQVVRGDSAAYFCASSPVSGGLGTNEKLFFGSGTQLSVL.

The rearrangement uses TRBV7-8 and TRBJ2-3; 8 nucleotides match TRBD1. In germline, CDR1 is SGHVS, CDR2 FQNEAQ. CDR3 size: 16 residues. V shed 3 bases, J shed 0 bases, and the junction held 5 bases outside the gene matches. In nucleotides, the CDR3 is TGTGCCAGCAGCTTGGGACAGGACGGGAGCACAGATACGCAGTATTTT. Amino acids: CASSLGQDGSTDTQYF.

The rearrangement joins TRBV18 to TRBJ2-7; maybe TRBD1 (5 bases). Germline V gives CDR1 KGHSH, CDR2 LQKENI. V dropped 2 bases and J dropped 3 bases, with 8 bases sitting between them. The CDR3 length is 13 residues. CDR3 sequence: CASSPGASYEQYF. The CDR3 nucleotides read TGTGCCAGCTCACCAGGGGCCAGCTACGAGCAGTACTTC.

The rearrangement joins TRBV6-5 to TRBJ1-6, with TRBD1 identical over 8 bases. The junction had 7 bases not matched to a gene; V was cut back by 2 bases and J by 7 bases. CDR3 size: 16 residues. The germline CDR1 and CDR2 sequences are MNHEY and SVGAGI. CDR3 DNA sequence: TGTGCCAGCAGTTACCAAGGGACAGGAAAAAATTCACCCCTCCACTTT. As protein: CASSYQGTGKNSPLHF.